The sequence of this T cell receptor (beta chain) was determined in a study of neurological immune-mediated disorders. Synthesis of cDNA was performed by 5'RACE using 10-nucleotide random UMIs. MiXCR, applied by TCRdb to the 5' RACE reads, yields one record per CDR3 protein. The data contain 60,000 to 80,000 distinct CDR3 sequences, approximately 4.6% of them singletons. The CDR3 loop spans 15 amino acids. Germline V gives CDR1 DFQATT, CDR2 SNEGSKA (reference sequence). Trimming shortened V by 5 bases and J by 1 base, and 15 bases separated the two germline ends. Study observations and caveats: Neither clinical nor MRI features were associated with the multiple sclerosis repertoire cluster.

In its sample, this clonotype was seen many times. Its matching antigen is unknown. The J gene is TRBJ2-1, the V gene TRBV20-1, with D possibly being TRBD1 (6 bases). The sequence was obtained from a woman between 45 and 65 years old with multiple sclerosis. The source material was PBMCs. The chain's CDR3 is CSAGAGTTSYNEQFF. CDR3 sequence (DNA): TGCAGTGCTGGCGCCGGGACAACATCCTACAATGAGCAGTTCTTC.